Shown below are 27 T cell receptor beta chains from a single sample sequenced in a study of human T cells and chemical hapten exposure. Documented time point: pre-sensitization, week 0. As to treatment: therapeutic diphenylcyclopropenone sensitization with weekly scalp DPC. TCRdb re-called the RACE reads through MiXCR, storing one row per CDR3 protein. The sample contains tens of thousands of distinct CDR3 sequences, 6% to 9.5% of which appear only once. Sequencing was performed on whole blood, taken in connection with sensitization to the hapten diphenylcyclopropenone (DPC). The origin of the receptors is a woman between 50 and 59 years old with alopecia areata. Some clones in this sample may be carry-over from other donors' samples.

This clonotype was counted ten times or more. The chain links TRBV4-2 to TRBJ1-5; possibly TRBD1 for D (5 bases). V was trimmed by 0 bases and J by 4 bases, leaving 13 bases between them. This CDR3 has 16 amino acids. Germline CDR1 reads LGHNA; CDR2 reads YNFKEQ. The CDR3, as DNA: TGTGCCAGCAGCCAAGATAGTCAGGGAAGTAATCAGCCCCAGCATTTT. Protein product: CASSQDSQGSNQPQHF.

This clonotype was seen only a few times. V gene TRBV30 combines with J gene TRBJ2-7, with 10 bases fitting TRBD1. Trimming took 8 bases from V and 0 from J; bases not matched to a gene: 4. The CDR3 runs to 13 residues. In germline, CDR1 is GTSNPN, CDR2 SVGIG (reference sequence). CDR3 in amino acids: CAGDRGYSYEQYF. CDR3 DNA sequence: TGTGCCGGGGACAGGGGCTACTCCTACGAGCAGTACTTC.

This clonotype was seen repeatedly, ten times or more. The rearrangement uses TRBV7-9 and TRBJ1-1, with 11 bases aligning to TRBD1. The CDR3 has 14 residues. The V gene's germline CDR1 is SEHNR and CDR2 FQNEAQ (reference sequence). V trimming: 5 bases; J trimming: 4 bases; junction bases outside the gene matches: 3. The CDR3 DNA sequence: TGTGCCAGCAGCCGGACAGGGGGCCGCACTGAAGCTTTCTTT. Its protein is CASSRTGGRTEAFF.

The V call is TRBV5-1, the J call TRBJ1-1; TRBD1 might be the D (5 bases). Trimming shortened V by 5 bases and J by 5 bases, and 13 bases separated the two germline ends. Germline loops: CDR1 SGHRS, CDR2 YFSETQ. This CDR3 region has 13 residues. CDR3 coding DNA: TGCGCCAGCAGTCCAGTCGCAGGGACTGAAGCTTTCTTT. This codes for CASSPVAGTEAFF.

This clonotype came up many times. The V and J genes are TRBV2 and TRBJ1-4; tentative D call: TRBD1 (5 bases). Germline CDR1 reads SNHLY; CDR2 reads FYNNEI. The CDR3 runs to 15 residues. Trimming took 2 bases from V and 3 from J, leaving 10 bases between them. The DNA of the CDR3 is TGTGCCAGCAGTGAACAGGGATCTCCTAATGAAAAACTGTTTTTT. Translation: CASSEQGSPNEKLFF.

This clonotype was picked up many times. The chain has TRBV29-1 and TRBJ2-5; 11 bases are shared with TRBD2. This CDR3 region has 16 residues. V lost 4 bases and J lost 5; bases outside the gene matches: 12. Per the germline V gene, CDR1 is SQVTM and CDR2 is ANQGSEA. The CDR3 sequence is CSVAPPLAGVIETQYF. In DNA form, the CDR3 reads TGCAGCGTTGCCCCCCCACTAGCGGGAGTAATCGAGACCCAGTACTTC.

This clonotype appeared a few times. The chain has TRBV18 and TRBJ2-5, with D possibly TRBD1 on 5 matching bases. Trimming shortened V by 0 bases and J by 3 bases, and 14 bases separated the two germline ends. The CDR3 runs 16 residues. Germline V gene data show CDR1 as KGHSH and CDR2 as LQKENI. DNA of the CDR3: TGTGCCAGCTCACCACCGAACAGGTCAGGGAAAGAGACCCAGTACTTC. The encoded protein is CASSPPNRSGKETQYF.

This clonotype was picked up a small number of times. The CDR3 loop reads CASGDRTSGHNEQFF. CDR3 nucleotide sequence: TGCGCCAGCGGGGACCGGACTAGCGGACACAATGAGCAGTTCTTC. The chain joins TRBV10-2 to TRBJ2-1; 10 nucleotides line up with TRBD2. CDR1 and CDR2 from the germline V gene are WSHSY and SAAADI. This CDR3 comprises 15 residues. With V trimmed by 8 bases and J by 5 bases, 9 bases remained unmatched.

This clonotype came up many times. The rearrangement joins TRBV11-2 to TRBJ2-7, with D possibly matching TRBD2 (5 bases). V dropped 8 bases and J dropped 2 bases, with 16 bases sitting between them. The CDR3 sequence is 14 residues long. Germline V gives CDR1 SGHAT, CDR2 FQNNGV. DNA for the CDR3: TGTGCCAGCCACAAACTAGGTGTGACCTACGAGCAGTACTTC. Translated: CASHKLGVTYEQYF.

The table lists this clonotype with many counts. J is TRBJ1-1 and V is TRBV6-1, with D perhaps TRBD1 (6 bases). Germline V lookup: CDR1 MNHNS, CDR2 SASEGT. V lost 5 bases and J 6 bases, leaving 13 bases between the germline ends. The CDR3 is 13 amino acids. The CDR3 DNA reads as TGTGCCAGCAGTCAAATACAGGGCGCTGAAGCTTTCTTT. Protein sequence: CASSQIQGAEAFF.

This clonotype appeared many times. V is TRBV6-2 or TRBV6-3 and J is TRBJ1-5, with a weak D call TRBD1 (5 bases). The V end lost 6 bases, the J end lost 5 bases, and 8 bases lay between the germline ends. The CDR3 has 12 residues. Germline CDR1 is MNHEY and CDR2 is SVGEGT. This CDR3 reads CASSPGHQPQHF. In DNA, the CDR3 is TGTGCCAGCAGCCCGGGGCATCAGCCCCAGCATTTT.

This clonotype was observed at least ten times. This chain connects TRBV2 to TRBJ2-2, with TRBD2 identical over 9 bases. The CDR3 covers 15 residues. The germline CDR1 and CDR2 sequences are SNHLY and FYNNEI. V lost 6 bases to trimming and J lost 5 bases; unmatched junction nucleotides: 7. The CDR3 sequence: CASRARREGTGELFF. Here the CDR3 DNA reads TGTGCCAGCAGGGCCCGGCGGGAGGGGACCGGGGAGCTGTTTTTT.

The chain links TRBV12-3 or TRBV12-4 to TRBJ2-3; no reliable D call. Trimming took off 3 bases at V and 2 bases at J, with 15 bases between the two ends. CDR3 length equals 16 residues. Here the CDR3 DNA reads TGTGCCAGCAGTTTTAGAGCCTTCGCCTCCACAGATACGCAGTATTTT. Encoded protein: CASSFRAFASTDTQYF.

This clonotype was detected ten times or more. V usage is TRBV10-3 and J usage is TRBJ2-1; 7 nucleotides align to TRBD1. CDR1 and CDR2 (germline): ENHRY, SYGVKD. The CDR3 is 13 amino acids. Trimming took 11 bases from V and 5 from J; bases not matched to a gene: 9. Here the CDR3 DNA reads TGTGCCGCATCGCCGGGACAGCACAATGAGCAGTTCTTC. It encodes CAASPGQHNEQFF.

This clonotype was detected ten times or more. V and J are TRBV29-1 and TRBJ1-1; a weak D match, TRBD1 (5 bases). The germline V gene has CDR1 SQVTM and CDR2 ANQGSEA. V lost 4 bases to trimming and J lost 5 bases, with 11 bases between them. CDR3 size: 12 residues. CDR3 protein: CSVVGEQTEAFF. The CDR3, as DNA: TGCAGCGTTGTAGGGGAACAAACTGAAGCTTTCTTT. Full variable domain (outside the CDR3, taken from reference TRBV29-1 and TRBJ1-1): SAVISQKPSRDICQRGTSLTIQCQVDSQVTMMFWYRQQPGQSLTLIATANQGSEATYESGFVIDKFPISRPNLTFSTLTVSNMSPEDSSIYLCSVVGEQTEAFFGQGTRLTVV.

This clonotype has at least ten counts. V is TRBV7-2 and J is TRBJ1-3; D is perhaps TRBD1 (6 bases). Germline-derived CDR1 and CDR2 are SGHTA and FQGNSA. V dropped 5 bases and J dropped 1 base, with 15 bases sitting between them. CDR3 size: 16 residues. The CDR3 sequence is CASSPARGASGNTIYF. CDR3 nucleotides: TGTGCCAGCAGCCCGGCCCGGGGGGCTTCTGGAAACACCATATATTTT.

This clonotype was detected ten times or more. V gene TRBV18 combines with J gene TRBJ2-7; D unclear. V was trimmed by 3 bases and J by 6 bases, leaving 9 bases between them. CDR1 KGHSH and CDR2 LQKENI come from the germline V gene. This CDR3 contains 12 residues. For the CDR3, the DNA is TGTGCCAGCTCACCTCGGAGTAGCGAGCAGTACTTC. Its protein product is CASSPRSSEQYF. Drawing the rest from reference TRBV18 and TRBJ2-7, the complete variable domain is NAGVMQNPRHLVRRRGQEARLRCSPMKGHSHVYWYRQLPEEGLKFMVYLQKENIIDESGMPKERFSAEFPKEGPSILRIQQVVRGDSAAYFCASSPRSSEQYFGPGTRLTVT.

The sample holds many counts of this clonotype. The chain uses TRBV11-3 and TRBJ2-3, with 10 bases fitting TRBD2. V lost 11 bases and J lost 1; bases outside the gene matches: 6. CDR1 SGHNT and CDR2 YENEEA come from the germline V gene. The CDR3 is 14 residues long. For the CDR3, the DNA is TGTGCCGCCTCTAGCGGGAGTCGCACAGATACGCAGTATTTT. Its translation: CAASSGSRTDTQYF.

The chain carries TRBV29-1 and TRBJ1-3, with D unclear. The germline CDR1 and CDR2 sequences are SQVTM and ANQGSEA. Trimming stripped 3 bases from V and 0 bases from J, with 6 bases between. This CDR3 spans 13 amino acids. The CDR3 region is CSVEIASGNTIYF. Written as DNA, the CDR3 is TGCAGCGTTGAGATTGCCTCTGGAAACACCATATATTTT.

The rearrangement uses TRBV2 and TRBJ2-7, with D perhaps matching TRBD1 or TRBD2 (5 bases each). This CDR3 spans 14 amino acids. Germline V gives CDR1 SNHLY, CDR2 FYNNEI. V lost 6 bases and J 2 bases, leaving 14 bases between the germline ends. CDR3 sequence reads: CASRGTEFTYEQYF. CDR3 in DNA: TGTGCCAGCAGAGGGACCGAGTTCACCTACGAGCAGTACTTC.

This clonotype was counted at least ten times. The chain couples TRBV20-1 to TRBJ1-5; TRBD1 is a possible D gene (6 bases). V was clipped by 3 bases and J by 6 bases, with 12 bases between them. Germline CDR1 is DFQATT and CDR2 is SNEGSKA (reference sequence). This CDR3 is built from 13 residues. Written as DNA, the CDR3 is TGCAGTGCTAGCCCACAGGGCCCTCAGCCCCAGCATTTT. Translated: CSASPQGPQPQHF.

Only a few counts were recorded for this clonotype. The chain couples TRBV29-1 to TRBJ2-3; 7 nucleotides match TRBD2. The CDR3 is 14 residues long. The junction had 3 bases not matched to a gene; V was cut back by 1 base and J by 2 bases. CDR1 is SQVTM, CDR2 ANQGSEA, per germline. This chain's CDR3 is CSVEVGGVTDTQYF. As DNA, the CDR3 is TGCAGCGTTGAAGTTGGGGGGGTCACAGATACGCAGTATTTT.

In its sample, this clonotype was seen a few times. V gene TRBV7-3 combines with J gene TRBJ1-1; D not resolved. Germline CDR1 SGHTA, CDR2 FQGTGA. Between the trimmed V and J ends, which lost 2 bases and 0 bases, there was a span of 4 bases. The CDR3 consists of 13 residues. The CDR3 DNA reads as TGTGCCAGCAGCTTATTCCTGAACACTGAAGCTTTCTTT. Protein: CASSLFLNTEAFF.

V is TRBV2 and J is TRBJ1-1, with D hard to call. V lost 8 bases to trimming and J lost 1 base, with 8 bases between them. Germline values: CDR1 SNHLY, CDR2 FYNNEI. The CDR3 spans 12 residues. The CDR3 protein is CASLRQNTEAFF. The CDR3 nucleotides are TGTGCCAGCCTGCGGCAGAACACTGAAGCTTTCTTT.

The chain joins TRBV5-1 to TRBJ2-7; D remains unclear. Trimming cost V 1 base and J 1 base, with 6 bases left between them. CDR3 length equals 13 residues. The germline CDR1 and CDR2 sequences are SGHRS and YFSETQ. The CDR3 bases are TGCGCCAGCAGCTTGTATGGGTCCTACGAGCAGTACTTC. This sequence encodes CASSLYGSYEQYF.

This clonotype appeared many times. The CDR3 loop is CASSGPQGTSGSYEQYF. DNA of the CDR3: TGCGCCAGCAGCGGACCTCAAGGGACTAGCGGTTCCTACGAGCAGTACTTC. The V call is TRBV5-1, the J call TRBJ2-7; 11 nucleotides line up with TRBD2. Per germline, CDR1 SGHRS and CDR2 YFSETQ. The CDR3 loop spans 17 amino acids. Germline trimming cut 4 bases from V and 1 base from J; bases unmatched to any gene: 10.

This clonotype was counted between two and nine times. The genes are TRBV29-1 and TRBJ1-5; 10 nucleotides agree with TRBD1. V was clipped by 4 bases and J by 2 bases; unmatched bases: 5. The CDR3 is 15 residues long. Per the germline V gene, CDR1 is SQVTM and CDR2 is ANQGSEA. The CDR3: CSVGDRGGGNQPQHF. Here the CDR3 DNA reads TGCAGCGTTGGGGACAGGGGCGGAGGCAATCAGCCCCAGCATTTT.